This TCR beta chain emerged from a study of T cell repertoires in cytomegalovirus infection. With V trimmed by 6 bases and J by 5 bases, 1 base remained unmatched. The CDR3 length is 13 residues. CDR1 ENHRY and CDR2 SYGVKD come from the germline V gene. Each CDR3 protein gets one entry after TCRdb re-called the reads with MiXCR. The sample carries 90,000 to 120,000 distinct CDR3 sequences, 20% to 30% recorded once. The chain couples TRBV10-3 to TRBJ2-3, with 11 positions matching TRBD1. The sample was CD8+ T cells from PBMCs. The TCR comes from a human donor in good health (CMV status not recorded). Some clones in this sample may be carry-over from other donors' samples. CDR3: CAIRGTGGDTQYF. In nucleotides, the CDR3 is TGTGCCATCAGGGGGACAGGGGGAGATACGCAGTATTTT.